Presented here are 9 T cell receptor beta chains from one specimen sequenced in a study of blood T cell repertoires in COVID-19. The repertoire was sequenced with immunoSEQ multiplex PCR; TCRdb's copy has only in-frame clones and lacks some. The profile shows approximately 100,000 clones, 82% of them singletons. Sequencing input: peripheral blood. The receptor set was obtained from a man between 65 and 85 years old with acute or convalescent COVID-19.

The V and J genes are TRBV9 and TRBJ1-3, with TRBD1 identical over 7 bases. The ends lost 3 bases at V and 9 bases at J; junction bases unmatched: 12. Germline CDR1 reads SGDLS; CDR2 reads YYNGEE. This CDR3 has 15 residues. DNA of the CDR3: TGTGCCAGCAGCGGAAACAGGGGTTGGAGAAGCACCATATATTTT. Residues: CASSGNRGWRSTIYF.

The J gene is TRBJ2-1, the V gene TRBV10-1, with a tentative D call TRBD2 (6 bases). The CDR3 is 11 residues long. V lost 6 bases to trimming and J lost 8 bases, with 8 bases between them. CDR1 WNHNN and CDR2 SYGVQD come from the germline V gene (reference sequence). CDR3 sequence: CASSERDEQFF. Written as DNA, the CDR3 is TGCGCCAGCAGCGAGCGGGATGAGCAGTTCTTC.

The V and J genes are TRBV27 and TRBJ2-3; the match to TRBD2 covers 11 bases. CDR1 and CDR2 (germline): MNHEY, SMNVEV (reference sequence). The CDR3 consists of 15 residues. Unmatched junction bases numbered 5, after V lost 3 bases and J lost 6 bases. CDR3 in DNA: TGTGCCAGCAGTTTTAGCGGGAGGGTGATGGATACGCAGTATTTT. This codes for CASSFSGRVMDTQYF.

The chain links TRBV19 to TRBJ1-1; 9 bases align to TRBD1. After removal of 7 bases from V and 1 base from J, the junction contained 7 bases not matched to a gene. Germline V gives CDR1 LNHDA, CDR2 SQIVND (reference sequence). There are 15 residues in the CDR3. This chain's CDR3 is CASTPTGGSNTEAFF. The CDR3 DNA sequence: TGTGCCAGTACCCCGACAGGGGGTTCGAACACTGAAGCTTTCTTT.

V and J are TRBV28 and TRBJ1-1; TRBD1 might be the D (6 bases). Trimming removed 2 bases at V and 4 bases at J, with 14 bases between. CDR1 is MDHEN, CDR2 SYDVKM, per germline. This CDR3 is 15 amino acids long. The CDR3 here is CASSLLGGLTTEAFF. CDR3 nucleotide sequence: TGTGCCAGCAGTTTACTGGGGGGGCTTACCACTGAAGCTTTCTTT.

The J gene is TRBJ2-3, the V gene TRBV5-6; TRBD2 agrees at 13 bases. The CDR3 is made up of 16 amino acids. V was clipped by 2 bases and J by 4 bases; unmatched bases: 4. CDR1 is SGHDT, CDR2 YYEEEE, per germline. The CDR3 DNA follows: TGTGCCAGCAGCTTCCGGACTAGCGGGGGACCAGATACGCAGTATTTT. It translates to CASSFRTSGGPDTQYF.

The chain recombines TRBV6-2 or TRBV6-3 with TRBJ1-5, with D maybe TRBD1 (5 bases). Germline V gives CDR1 MNHEY, CDR2 SVGEGT. This CDR3 has 16 amino acids. V was pared by 6 bases and J by 9 bases, with 24 bases between. The CDR3 loop reads CASRPPAKGKMVPQHF. The DNA of the CDR3 is TGTGCCAGCAGACCTCCCGCGAAGGGGAAGATGGTGCCCCAGCATTTT.

This clone has only one observation. The CDR3 region is CASSLSGTGFNQPQHF. As DNA, the CDR3 is TGTGCCAGCAGTTTATCCGGGACAGGTTTCAATCAGCCCCAGCATTTT. The chain is built from TRBV6-5 and TRBJ1-5; TRBD1 aligns across 8 bases. CDR3 length: 16 amino acids. After removal of 4 bases from V and 3 bases from J, the junction contained 8 bases not matched to a gene. CDR1 and CDR2 from the germline V gene are MNHEY and SVGAGI.

Only a few counts were recorded for this clone. The rearrangement links TRBV9 to TRBJ1-4; 8 bases map to TRBD1. V gave up 3 bases and J gave up 6 bases; unmatched junction bases: 10. The CDR3 is 16 amino acids. CDR1 SGDLS and CDR2 YYNGEE come from the germline V gene. CDR3 nucleotide sequence: TGTGCCAGCAGCGCCGGGACAGGTGTTGGGTATGAAAAACTGTTTTTT. It is translated as CASSAGTGVGYEKLFF.